One sample yielded the 31 T cell receptor beta chains listed below, sequenced in a study of T cell changes during pregnancy in multiple sclerosis. Assay used: immunoSEQ multiplex PCR; TCRdb lists only in-frame clones, some missing. The table has about 75,000 clones, 90% to 95% seen once. Sequencing used CD4+ T cells from peripheral blood mononuclear cells, obtained after pregnancy. The receptors stem from a female donor with multiple sclerosis, enrolled in a pregnancy study.

The J gene is TRBJ2-7, the V gene TRBV9; 7 bases are shared with TRBD1. The CDR3 has 13 residues. V was pared by 4 bases and J by 6 bases, with 7 bases of the junction left unmatched. Germline V gene lookup returns CDR1 SGDLS and CDR2 YYNGEE. The CDR3 sequence: CASSLQGFGEQYF. CDR3 nucleotide sequence: TGTGCCAGCAGCCTACAGGGGTTTGGCGAGCAGTACTTC.

The chain has TRBV19 and TRBJ2-7, with 7 bases lining up with TRBD2. The CDR3 is made up of 14 amino acids. CDR1 and CDR2 from the germline V gene are LNHDA and SQIVND (reference sequence). Trimming took 4 bases from V and 7 from J; bases not matched to a gene: 10. This CDR3 reads CASSKGAGVREQYF. DNA for the CDR3: TGTGCCAGTAGTAAAGGTGCGGGAGTACGGGAGCAGTACTTC.

The gene calls are TRBV19 and TRBJ2-1; 8 nucleotides line up with TRBD2. This CDR3 spans 16 amino acids. Germline V gene lookup returns CDR1 LNHDA and CDR2 SQIVND (reference sequence). V was clipped by 5 bases and J by 0 bases; unmatched bases: 6. As DNA, the CDR3 is TGTGCCAGTAGTTTCTATGGGACTAGCTCCTACAATGAGCAGTTCTTC. Its translation is CASSFYGTSSYNEQFF.

This chain joins TRBV27 and TRBJ2-2, with 7 bases fitting TRBD2. With 7 bases clipped from V and 3 bases from J, the junction kept 8 bases outside the gene matches. CDR3 length equals 15 residues. Germline V gene data show CDR1 as MNHEY and CDR2 as SMNVEV (reference sequence). In nucleotides, the CDR3 is TGTGCCAGCACCATGGGGGGGGAGTACACCGGGGAGCTGTTTTTT. Its protein product is CASTMGGEYTGELFF.

V usage is TRBV7-2 and J usage is TRBJ2-7; 9 nucleotides match TRBD2. The junction had 11 bases not matched to a gene; V was cut back by 1 base and J by 1 base. The CDR3 contains 18 residues. Germline lookup yields CDR1 SGHTA and CDR2 FQGNSA. CDR3 nucleotide sequence: TGTGCCAGCAGCTTAGTACTGGCAGTGGGACTAGCATCCTACGAGCAGTACTTC. Its protein product is CASSLVLAVGLASYEQYF.

CDR3 loop: CASSKQGAGAKNIQYF. CDR3 sequence (DNA): TGTGCCAGTAGTAAACAGGGCGCCGGGGCCAAAAACATTCAGTACTTC. This chain links TRBV19 with TRBJ2-4; a possible D gene is TRBD1 (6 bases). The CDR3 loop spans 16 amino acids. V was pared by 4 bases and J by 1 base, with 14 bases between. CDR1 is LNHDA, CDR2 SQIVND, per germline (reference sequence).

V gene TRBV19 combines with J gene TRBJ2-7; no firm D call. This CDR3 has 16 amino acids. Trimming shortened V by 3 bases and J by 0 bases, and 15 bases separated the two germline ends. Per the germline V gene, CDR1 is LNHDA and CDR2 is SQIVND (reference sequence). In DNA form, the CDR3 reads TGTGCCAGTAGTATCGCGAGGTCGTCGAGCTCCTACGAGCAGTACTTC. Encoded protein: CASSIARSSSSYEQYF.

The chain carries TRBV28 and TRBJ1-4; 11 bases are shared with TRBD1. This CDR3 contains 21 residues. V shed 3 bases, J shed 2 bases, and the junction held 17 bases outside the gene matches. Germline V gene lookup returns CDR1 MDHEN and CDR2 SYDVKM. The DNA for the CDR3 is TGTGCCAGCAGTTTCCCAAAGGGGGGACAGGGGGGAGGTGCGACTAATGAAAAACTGTTTTTT. This codes for CASSFPKGGQGGGATNEKLFF.

In nucleotides, the CDR3 is TGCGCCAGCAGCTTGGACTTACAGAGCTCCTACAATGAGCAGTTCTTC. It encodes CASSLDLQSSYNEQFF. V gene TRBV5-1 combines with J gene TRBJ2-1; no definite D call. V gave up 0 bases and J gave up 0 bases, with 10 bases separating them. CDR3 length: 16 residues. In germline, CDR1 is SGHRS, CDR2 YFSETQ.

The chain uses TRBV28 and TRBJ2-5, with 12 bases identical to TRBD1. V was clipped by 1 base and J by 4 bases; unmatched bases: 4. Germline V lookup: CDR1 MDHEN, CDR2 SYDVKM. This CDR3 comprises 16 residues. As DNA, the CDR3 is TGTGCCAGCAGTTTATTGGGGGGACAGGGGGCAGAGACCCAGTACTTC. It codes for CASSLLGGQGAETQYF. Supplemented by reference TRBV28 and TRBJ2-5, the full variable domain reads DVKVTQSSRYLVKRTGEKVFLECVQDMDHENMFWYRQDPGLGLRLIYFSYDVKMKEKGDIPEGYSVSREKKERFSLILESASTNQTSMYLCASSLLGGQGAETQYFGPGTRLLVL.

The chain uses TRBV15 and TRBJ2-3; 8 bases are shared with TRBD2. This CDR3 is 18 amino acids long. Germline CDR1 and CDR2: LNHNV and YYDKDF (reference sequence). With V trimmed by 5 bases and J by 3 bases, 16 bases remained unmatched. DNA of the CDR3: TGTGCCACCAGCCCCCGGGGGGGCTTATGGGGGAAAACAGATACGCAGTATTTT. Protein product: CATSPRGGLWGKTDTQYF.

The V gene is TRBV25-1, the J gene TRBJ2-7; TRBD1 matches 7 bases. The CDR3 runs to 11 residues. From germline, CDR1 is MGHDK and CDR2 SYGVNS. The CDR3 DNA sequence: TGTGCCAGCAGTGACCACAGGGGCCTGAGGGTC. Translation gives CASSDHRGLRV.

The chain carries TRBV9 and TRBJ2-5; 8 bases map to TRBD2. The CDR3 has 16 amino acids. Germline V CDR1 and CDR2: SGDLS, YYNGEE. V lost 3 bases to trimming and J lost 7 bases; unmatched junction nucleotides: 14. The CDR3 here is CASSAGGGLHAGTQYF. The CDR3 nucleotides read TGTGCCAGCAGCGCGGGGGGGGGACTCCACGCGGGGACCCAGTACTTC.

This clone was counted once. This chain uses TRBV28 with TRBJ2-2; a possible D gene is TRBD2 (6 bases). Trimming took off 4 bases at V and 6 bases at J, with 9 bases between the two ends. The CDR3 is 13 amino acids. Germline assignment: CDR1 MDHEN and CDR2 SYDVKM. The CDR3 protein is CASSSRRAGELFF. DNA of the CDR3: TGTGCCAGCAGTTCAAGGAGGGCCGGGGAGCTGTTTTTT. The complete variable domain, with remaining parts taken from reference TRBV28 and TRBJ2-2, reads DVKVTQSSRYLVKRTGEKVFLECVQDMDHENMFWYRQDPGLGLRLIYFSYDVKMKEKGDIPEGYSVSREKKERFSLILESASTNQTSMYLCASSSRRAGELFFGEGSRLTVL.

This rearrangement joins TRBV18 to TRBJ1-4; a weak D match, TRBD1 (6 bases). The CDR3 consists of 13 residues. The V end lost 9 bases, the J end lost 2 bases, and 10 bases lay between the germline ends. Germline V lookup: CDR1 KGHSH, CDR2 LQKENI. The CDR3 nucleotides read TGTGCCAGTCAAAGGGGGACTAATGAAAAACTGTTTTTT. Amino acids: CASQRGTNEKLFF.

The chain links TRBV28 to TRBJ2-5, with 10 bases lining up with TRBD1. The CDR3 spans 16 residues. The ends lost 1 base at V and 2 bases at J; junction bases unmatched: 4. Germline V lookup: CDR1 MDHEN, CDR2 SYDVKM. CDR3 protein: CASSLLGTGVQETQYF. The DNA of the CDR3 is TGTGCCAGCAGTTTATTAGGGACAGGGGTACAAGAGACCCAGTACTTC.

This chain connects TRBV5-1 to TRBJ2-7, with TRBD2 matching 7 bases. The germline CDR1 and CDR2 sequences are SGHRS and YFSETQ. After removal of 4 bases from V and 3 bases from J, the junction contained 7 bases not matched to a gene. The CDR3 is 14 amino acids. The CDR3 loop is CASSPWVAGYEQYF. The CDR3 nucleotides are TGCGCCAGCAGCCCCTGGGTAGCGGGCTACGAGCAGTACTTC.

The chain couples TRBV28 to TRBJ2-1; perhaps TRBD2 as D (5 bases). CDR1 is MDHEN, CDR2 SYDVKM, per germline. The CDR3 loop spans 15 amino acids. Trimming removed 3 bases at V and 5 bases at J, with 14 bases between. The CDR3 nucleotides are TGTGCCAGCAGTTTGTTCCTAGCCCATGACAATGAGCAGTTCTTC. Translated, it gives CASSLFLAHDNEQFF.

This chain connects TRBV19 to TRBJ2-7; TRBD1 aligns across 7 bases. Per germline, CDR1 LNHDA and CDR2 SQIVND (reference sequence). Trimming took 6 bases from V and 3 from J; bases not matched to a gene: 8. The CDR3 extends over 14 amino acids. The CDR3 sequence: CASRRQGTGYEQYF. Here the CDR3 DNA reads TGTGCCAGTAGGCGACAGGGAACGGGCTACGAGCAGTACTTC.

The chain uses TRBV28 and TRBJ2-7, with TRBD1 matching 12 bases. The CDR3 totals 14 residues. J lost 6 bases, V lost 4 bases, and 4 bases had no gene match. The germline CDR1 and CDR2 sequences are MDHEN and SYDVKM. The CDR3 coding sequence is TGTGCCAGCAGTTCGGGACAGGGGGCAGGCGAGCAGTACTTC. Its translation is CASSSGQGAGEQYF.

Remarks on this clone: At one of its ends the junction is not consistent with the germline gene, which may arise from a read error. V and J are TRBV6-6 and TRBJ1-4; 7 nucleotides match TRBD1. Germline assignment: CDR1 MNHNY and CDR2 SVGAGI (reference sequence). This CDR3 has 16 amino acids. This CDR3 reads CASKERQGPTNEKLFF. The DNA of the CDR3 is TGTGCCAGCAAGGAAAGACAGGGCCCAACGAATGAAAAACTGTTTTTT.

The J gene is TRBJ2-1, the V gene TRBV4-3; D is unresolved. This CDR3 contains 14 residues. V was trimmed by 0 bases and J by 5 bases, leaving 8 bases between them. Germline V gene data show CDR1 as LGHNA and CDR2 as YSLEER. In nucleotides, the CDR3 is TGCGCCAGCAGCCAAGATGGCCAAAACAATGAGCAGTTCTTC. Translation gives CASSQDGQNNEQFF.

V usage is TRBV5-8 and J usage is TRBJ1-1; D is unclear. Germline CDR1 reads SGHTS; CDR2 reads YDEGEE. CDR3 length: 12 residues. With 7 bases removed from V and 2 bases from J, the gap between germline ends came to 9 bases. The CDR3 bases are TGTGCCAGCTGGCGGGGTAACACTGAAGCTTTCTTT. Encoded protein: CASWRGNTEAFF.

The rearrangement uses TRBV4-3 and TRBJ2-1; 13 nucleotides agree with TRBD2. The CDR3 length is 19 residues. The germline gives CDR1 LGHNA, CDR2 YSLEER. V lost 5 bases, J lost 4 bases, and 14 bases stayed unmatched. Here the CDR3 reads CASSYGLAGVTGPYNEQFF. The CDR3 nucleotides are TGCGCCAGCAGCTACGGACTAGCGGGAGTGACGGGGCCTTACAATGAGCAGTTCTTC.

The genes are TRBV19 and TRBJ2-5; perhaps TRBD2 as D (6 bases). CDR1 is LNHDA, CDR2 SQIVND, per germline (reference sequence). The ends were cut back, 5 bases at V and 5 bases at J, with 15 bases in the middle. The CDR3 covers 14 residues. CDR3 sequence (DNA): TGTGCCAGTAGTCCAGGAGGGGTCCCGGAGACCCAGTACTTC. Protein product: CASSPGGVPETQYF.

CDR3 sequence: CASAAGTQNTEAFF. For the CDR3, the DNA is TGTGCCTCAGCAGCAGGGACACAAAACACTGAAGCTTTCTTT. J is TRBJ1-1 and V is TRBV28; D may be TRBD1 (6 bases). Deletions cut 11 bases from V and 2 bases from J, with 18 bases between. The CDR3 covers 14 residues. Germline assignment: CDR1 MDHEN and CDR2 SYDVKM.

The V gene is TRBV5-1, the J gene TRBJ2-1; 7 bases match TRBD2. Unmatched junction bases numbered 6, after V lost 6 bases and J lost 0 bases. There are 15 residues in the CDR3. CDR1 and CDR2 (germline): SGHRS, YFSETQ. DNA of the CDR3: TGCGCCAGCACCTACAGCGGGAACTCCTACAATGAGCAGTTCTTC. Translation gives CASTYSGNSYNEQFF.

V and J are TRBV15 and TRBJ2-7; the match to TRBD1 covers 8 bases. CDR1 is LNHNV and CDR2 is YYDKDF in the germline V gene (reference sequence). Germline trimming cut 2 bases from V and 2 bases from J; bases unmatched to any gene: 5. This CDR3 comprises 15 residues. The CDR3 loop is CATSRLLGQAYEQYF. The CDR3 coding sequence is TGTGCCACCAGCAGACTGCTGGGACAGGCCTACGAGCAGTACTTC.

The chain employs TRBV5-1 and TRBJ2-7, with 8 bases fitting TRBD1. Looked up from germline, CDR1 is SGHRS and CDR2 is YFSETQ. The CDR3 totals 19 residues. Trimming removed 4 bases from V and 2 bases from J; junction bases left unmatched: 20. The CDR3 DNA reads as TGCGCCAGCAGCGGGACAGGTCCTCCGCGGGCCCTCAGGGCCTACGAGCAGTACTTC. Translated: CASSGTGPPRALRAYEQYF.

This clone appeared once. This rearrangement joins TRBV9 to TRBJ2-1; 9 bases agree with TRBD2. Trimming at V came to 0 bases and at J to 4 bases, leaving 2 bases not matched to a gene. There are 15 residues in the CDR3. Germline CDR1 and CDR2: SGDLS and YYNGEE. Here the CDR3 DNA reads TGTGCCAGCAGCGTAGGACTAGCGGCATACAATGAGCAGTTCTTC. It is translated as CASSVGLAAYNEQFF.

This clone was detected a few times. V gene TRBV6-6 combines with J gene TRBJ1-1; D is undetermined. Germline CDR1 and CDR2: MNHNY and SVGAGI (reference sequence). V lost 8 bases and J 4 bases, leaving 14 bases between the germline ends. This CDR3 is 13 amino acids long. CDR3 loop: CASRRTDSTEAFF. CDR3 in DNA: TGTGCCAGCCGTAGAACAGATAGCACTGAAGCTTTCTTT.